What follows are 28 T cell receptor beta chains derived from one specimen sequenced in a study of CD8 T cells in ankylosing spondylitis (dated by TCRdb to the late 2010s). Their antigen targets remain unknown. The method was 5' RACE. The sequencing machine was an Illumina HiSeq 2500. The public reads were quality trimmed at Q25 with fastp and then assembled into clones with MiXCR by TCRdb, keeping productive beta chains. Under each unique CDR3 protein, matching rows form one entry showing the most common genes and DNA. The sample yields about 800,000 distinct CDR3 sequences; approximately 12% were counted once. The biggest ten clones account for just over 0.5% of the sample. The paper as a whole reports these results and caveats: Blood from ankylosing spondylitis patients appeared to be characterized by a TCR beta motif made up of under ten highly homologous amino acid variants.

The specimen sequenced was blood, either unsorted or a sorted T cell fraction (not recorded which). These receptors originate from a male donor with ankylosing spondylitis.

There are a few counts of this clonotype. The CDR3 spells CSATGTAQETQYF. In DNA form, the CDR3 reads TGCAGTGCTACAGGGACAGCCCAAGAGACCCAGTACTTC. This chain joins TRBV20-1 and TRBJ2-5; 7 bases align to TRBD1. With 4 bases clipped from V and 1 base from J, the junction kept 3 bases outside the gene matches. This CDR3 has 13 amino acids. Germline assignment: CDR1 DFQATT and CDR2 SNEGSKA (reference sequence).

This clonotype has ten or more counts. The chain combines TRBV29-1 with TRBJ2-7; the D gene is possibly TRBD2 (6 bases). The CDR3 contains 11 residues. CDR1 is SQVTM and CDR2 is ANQGSEA in the germline V gene. In nucleotides, the CDR3 is TGCGCAGGGTGGGGGACTGGGGAGCAGTACTTC. Translating it yields CAGWGTGEQYF.

The gene calls are TRBV20-1 and TRBJ1-1; no reliable D call. The CDR3 covers 14 residues. Germline CDR1 and CDR2: DFQATT and SNEGSKA (reference sequence). V lost 5 bases and J 5 bases, leaving 18 bases between the germline ends. This CDR3 reads CSASPRRSRTEAFF. The CDR3 bases are TGCAGTGCTTCCCCGAGACGATCCCGAACTGAAGCTTTCTTT.

This clonotype turned up a few times. The V call is TRBV7-2, the J call TRBJ2-7; the D is unclear. Trimming shortened V by 6 bases and J by 0 bases, and 15 bases separated the two germline ends. Germline V gene sequence: CDR1 SGHTA, CDR2 FQGNSA. The CDR3 runs 15 residues. The CDR3 region is CASSPDAQRSYEQYF. The CDR3 DNA follows: TGTGCCAGCAGTCCTGACGCCCAGCGCTCCTACGAGCAGTACTTC.

The chain has TRBV20-1 and TRBJ2-5, with no clear D. There are 14 residues in the CDR3. Trimming left V 0 bases short and J 3 bases short, with 11 bases between. Germline lookup yields CDR1 DFQATT and CDR2 SNEGSKA (reference sequence). This CDR3 reads CSARDGRIKETQYF. The CDR3 DNA reads as TGCAGTGCTAGAGATGGCAGGATTAAAGAGACCCAGTACTTC.

The chain recombines TRBV27 with TRBJ1-5, with D unresolved. Per germline, CDR1 MNHEY and CDR2 SMNVEV (reference sequence). Trimming removed 2 bases at V and 16 bases at J, with 15 bases between. The length of the CDR3 is 12 residues. CDR3 DNA: TGTGCCAGCAGTTTAGAGGGTCTTCGCCATCATTTT. Residues: CASSLEGLRHHF.

This clonotype came up many times. V usage is TRBV29-1 and J usage is TRBJ1-3; 7 bases match TRBD1. Trimming removed 6 bases from V and 0 bases from J; junction bases left unmatched: 8. Germline CDR1 is SQVTM and CDR2 is ANQGSEA. This CDR3 has 15 residues. The DNA of the CDR3 is TGCAGCGTGACTACAGGGGCCAGCTCTGGAAACACCATATATTTT. Protein sequence: CSVTTGASSGNTIYF.

This clonotype was observed many times. The gene calls are TRBV7-2 and TRBJ2-3; 8 bases map to TRBD1. Germline trimming cut 1 base from V and 5 bases from J; bases unmatched to any gene: 11. Germline V CDR1 and CDR2: SGHTA, FQGNSA. This CDR3 comprises 17 residues. CDR3 DNA: TGTGCCAGCAGCTTAGTTGGCAGGGGGCTTCCCGGAGATACGCAGTATTTT. Protein: CASSLVGRGLPGDTQYF.

The J gene is TRBJ2-1, the V gene TRBV29-1; 9 nucleotides match TRBD1. The CDR3 is 14 residues long. With V trimmed by 7 bases and J by 5 bases, 9 bases remained unmatched. Germline V lookup: CDR1 SQVTM, CDR2 ANQGSEA. This CDR3 is CSAGTGRLDNEQFF. In DNA form, the CDR3 reads TGCAGCGCCGGGACAGGGCGGCTAGACAATGAGCAGTTCTTC.

The V call is TRBV6-5, the J call TRBJ2-1; D call uncertain. The CDR3 is 14 residues long. V was cut by 2 bases and J by 9 bases, with 14 bases left in between. Germline V lookup: CDR1 MNHEY, CDR2 SVGAGI. DNA of the CDR3: TGTGCCAGCAGTTACGACGGATCACTTCGTGAGCAGTTCTTC. It yields the protein CASSYDGSLREQFF.

The V and J genes are TRBV5-1 and TRBJ2-7; possibly TRBD1 for D (6 bases). Trimming removed 4 bases at V and 2 bases at J, with 13 bases between. CDR1 is SGHRS and CDR2 is YFSETQ in the germline V gene. This CDR3 is 14 amino acids long. CDR3 sequence (DNA): TGCGCCAGCAGCCTCCGGACAGCTACCTACGAGCAGTACTTC. It encodes CASSLRTATYEQYF.

The V and J genes are TRBV6-1 and TRBJ1-2, with TRBD1 identical over 8 bases. J was trimmed by 0 bases and V by 6 bases; bases with no gene match: 3. CDR1 is MNHNS and CDR2 is SASEGT in the germline V gene. The CDR3 has 14 amino acids. The CDR3 loop is CASSTGGSNYGYTF. CDR3 DNA sequence: TGTGCCAGCAGCACAGGGGGTTCTAACTATGGCTACACCTTC.

This clonotype was counted between two and nine times. The chain has TRBV4-3 and TRBJ1-1, with a possible D match to TRBD1 (5 bases). The CDR3 covers 15 residues. V gave up 0 bases and J gave up 1 base, with 9 bases separating them. Germline V gene sequence: CDR1 LGHNA, CDR2 YSLEER. The CDR3 loop reads CASSQDIGANTEAFF. The CDR3 DNA sequence: TGCGCCAGCAGCCAAGATATAGGGGCGAACACTGAAGCTTTCTTT.

Comment on this clonotype: At one end, the junction sequence differs from germline, possibly due to a read error. CDR3: CASSSNRDRTLF. The CDR3 nucleotides are TGTGCCAGCAGCTCGAACCGGGACAGGACCTTGTTC. The J gene is TRBJ2-1, the V gene TRBV5-5; 8 positions match TRBD1. Germline V CDR1 and CDR2: SGHKS, YYEKEE (reference sequence). This CDR3 is 12 amino acids long.

The chain joins TRBV20-1 to TRBJ1-1; possible D gene TRBD1, 5 bases. V lost 0 bases and J lost 11, with 16 bases in between. Germline V lookup: CDR1 DFQATT, CDR2 SNEGSKA (reference sequence). This CDR3 region has 13 residues. CDR3: CSARDHPGTRAFF. The CDR3, as DNA: TGCAGTGCTAGAGATCACCCAGGGACGAGGGCTTTCTTT.

The chain recombines TRBV27 with TRBJ1-4, with D tentatively TRBD1 (5 bases). The ends were cut back, 2 bases at V and 8 bases at J, with 18 bases in the middle. CDR1 and CDR2 (germline): MNHEY, SMNVEV (reference sequence). The CDR3 is made up of 16 amino acids. For the CDR3, the DNA is TGTGCCAGCAGTTTACTTTTTTCCGGGGCTGGAGAAAAACTGTTTTTT. It specifies CASSLLFSGAGEKLFF. Supplemented by reference TRBV27 and TRBJ1-4, the full variable domain reads EAQVTQNPRYLITVTGKKLTVTCSQNMNHEYMSWYRQDPGLGLRQIYYSMNVEVTDKGDVPEGYKVSRKEKRNFPLILESPSPNQTSLYFCASSLLFSGAGEKLFFGSGTQLSVL.

There are many counts of this clonotype. The chain recombines TRBV20-1 with TRBJ2-1; D is unclear. With 6 bases removed from V and 2 bases from J, the gap between germline ends came to 11 bases. This CDR3 contains 13 residues. Germline V CDR1 and CDR2: DFQATT, SNEGSKA (reference sequence). Written as DNA, the CDR3 is TGCAGTGCATGGAAGGGAACCTACAATGAGCAGTTCTTC. Protein: CSAWKGTYNEQFF.

This chain joins TRBV7-8 and TRBJ2-2; D not resolved. Germline values: CDR1 SGHVS, CDR2 FQNEAQ. Trimming took off 7 bases at V and 7 bases at J, with 19 bases between the two ends. CDR3 length equals 15 residues. CDR3 region: CASNPVRAGHGELFF. CDR3 nucleotides: TGTGCCAGCAACCCTGTAAGGGCCGGTCACGGGGAGCTGTTTTTT.

This clonotype was observed a few times. This chain links TRBV6-1 with TRBJ2-1, with 13 positions matching TRBD2. The V gene's germline CDR1 is MNHNS and CDR2 SASEGT. This CDR3 is 15 amino acids long. The V and J ends lost 6 bases and 14 bases, in that order; junction bases with no gene match: 13. The CDR3 DNA reads TGTGCCAGCAGGCGTACTAGCGGGAGGGCCAGCATAAAGTTCTTC. This sequence encodes CASRRTSGRASIKFF.

This sequence joins TRBV10-1 and TRBJ2-2; D may correspond to TRBD1 or TRBD2 (6 bases each). V lost 8 bases to trimming and J lost 6 bases, with 13 bases between them. Per the germline V gene, CDR1 is WNHNN and CDR2 is SYGVQD (reference sequence). The CDR3 length is 13 residues. CDR3 sequence reads: CASRRGEAGELFF. The CDR3, as DNA: TGCGCCAGCCGAAGGGGGGAGGCCGGGGAGCTGTTTTTT.

This clonotype was seen only a few times. The chain recombines TRBV10-2 with TRBJ2-5; tentative D call: TRBD2 (6 bases). Germline lookup yields CDR1 WSHSY and CDR2 SAAADI. The V end lost 3 bases, the J end lost 5 bases, and 13 bases lay between the germline ends. The CDR3 loop spans 14 amino acids. The CDR3 DNA follows: TGCGCCAGCAGTGATCGGCCTAGCGAGGAGACCCAGTACTTC. This translates into CASSDRPSEETQYF.

The rearrangement uses TRBV9 and TRBJ1-5; 10 nucleotides agree with TRBD1. The CDR3 runs to 15 residues. Losses at the gene ends were 4 bases for V and 8 bases for J; bases not matched to a gene: 9. The germline V gene encodes CDR1 SGDLS and CDR2 YYNGEE. The CDR3 nucleotides are TGTGCCAGCAGCCCCCGGACAGGGGGTACCGAGCCCCAGCATTTT. Protein: CASSPRTGGTEPQHF.

This sequence joins TRBV2 and TRBJ1-1, with a tentative D call TRBD1 (6 bases). The CDR3 length is 13 residues. Germline values: CDR1 SNHLY, CDR2 FYNNEI. V dropped 8 bases and J dropped 8 bases, with 18 bases sitting between them. CDR3 DNA sequence: TGTGCCAGCCAGGCGGGACACGGGCTCGAAGCTTTCTTT. Amino acid sequence: CASQAGHGLEAFF.

The sample holds many counts of this clonotype. The chain joins TRBV29-1 to TRBJ2-7, with D possibly matching TRBD2 (5 bases). Trimming took off 5 bases at V and 6 bases at J, with 17 bases between the two ends. This CDR3 comprises 13 residues. Germline CDR1 is SQVTM and CDR2 is ANQGSEA. CDR3 residues: CSVRGSRVGEQYF. The CDR3 DNA is TGCAGCGTTAGAGGGTCGAGGGTTGGCGAGCAGTACTTC.

This rearrangement joins TRBV20-1 to TRBJ1-6; no firm D call. The V gene's germline CDR1 is DFQATT and CDR2 SNEGSKA (reference sequence). V shed 6 bases and J shed 7 bases, with 13 bases lying between them. The CDR3 has 13 amino acids. The CDR3 region has the DNA TGCAGTGCCGGACTGCACGACAATTCACCCCTCCACTTT. This gives the protein CSAGLHDNSPLHF.

A few counts support this clonotype. J is TRBJ2-2 and V is TRBV5-1; D might be TRBD2 (5 bases). The V gene's germline CDR1 is SGHRS and CDR2 YFSETQ. This CDR3 has 15 amino acids. Trimming took off 5 bases at V and 5 bases at J, with 16 bases between the two ends. CDR3 coding DNA: TGCGCCAGCAGTCTGGACGGCCGCGGGACCGGGGAGCTGTTTTTT. Protein sequence: CASSLDGRGTGELFF.

In its sample, this clonotype was seen a few times. The chain recombines TRBV28 with TRBJ2-5; 13 positions match TRBD2. Germline values: CDR1 MDHEN, CDR2 SYDVKM. The CDR3 runs to 18 residues. V lost 4 bases to trimming and J lost 7 bases; unmatched junction nucleotides: 15. CDR3 sequence reads: CASSSPATSGGAKATQYF. CDR3 DNA sequence: TGTGCCAGCAGTTCTCCGGCTACTAGCGGGGGGGCGAAAGCGACCCAGTACTTC.

The J gene is TRBJ1-2, the V gene TRBV4-3, with D maybe TRBD1 (5 bases). The ends were cut back, 1 base at V and 6 bases at J, with 15 bases in the middle. CDR3 length: 15 residues. Germline CDR1 LGHNA, CDR2 YSLEER. The CDR3 loop reads CASSQAGAGSHGYTF. The CDR3 nucleotides are TGCGCCAGCAGCCAAGCCGGGGCAGGGAGCCATGGCTACACCTTC.